The clone carrying this TCR beta chain has only one observation. The sample is drawn from a study of blood T cell repertoires in COVID-19. Per the original methods: Reference gene primer amplification gave estimated nucleated cell counts. TCRdb's copy holds only in-frame clones and misses some; the assay was immunoSEQ multiplex PCR. That table furnishes V, J and clone size, whereas the DNA furnished D and trimming. The sample lists approximately 350,000 clones, 86% occurring once. The Seattle patients joined while their infection was active and were tracked longitudinally afterward. V trimming: 5 bases; J trimming: 5 bases; junction bases outside the gene matches: 8. This CDR3 spans 13 amino acids. Germline-derived CDR1 and CDR2 are GTSNPN and SVGIG (reference sequence).

The source is a woman aged 60-70 years with COVID-19, enrolled during active disease. The chain carries TRBV30 and TRBJ2-7; 8 bases are shared with TRBD2. Sequenced input: peripheral blood. The CDR3 reads CAWAQGGRNEQYF. In nucleotides, the CDR3 is TGTGCCTGGGCCCAGGGCGGGAGGAACGAGCAGTACTTC.